This is a list of T cell receptor beta chains from one sample in a study of blood T cell repertoires in COVID-19. Here immunoSEQ multiplex PCR was the method, and the copy in TCRdb shows in-frame clones only, minus some. The sample comprises 200,000 or so clones, 70% to 85% of which are singletons, and approximately 7.2% rests with the top ten. The specimen sequenced was peripheral blood. The receptors derive from a human donor with acute or convalescent COVID-19. The donor label of this sample is uncertain. Both conserved end residues are part of each CDR3. D genes are given only for firm matches. Only some rows state a clone size, as once, few, many or a class for expanded clones.

abundance,j_gene,d_gene,v_gene,CDR3nt,CDR3aa
-,TRBJ1-5,-,TRBV16,TGTGCCAGCAGCCAAGGTGGGTCACTTCGGGGCAATCAGCCCCAGCATTTT,CASSQGGSLRGNQPQHF
-,TRBJ2-3,TRBD2,TRBV28,TGTGCCAGCAGCCCCCTGGGACTAGCGGGAGAAAGAGGCACAGATACGCAGTATTTT,CASSPLGLAGERGTDTQYF
-,TRBJ2-3,TRBD2,TRBV29-1,TGCAGCGCCTCCCCGGGACTAGCGGAAAGGGATACGCAGTATTTT,CSASPGLAERDTQYF
-,TRBJ2-5,TRBD2,TRBV6-1,TGTGCCAGCAGTGAAAGCGGGATGGAAGAGACCCAGTACTTC,CASSESGMEETQYF
once,TRBJ1-3,-,TRBV3-1/TRBV3-2,TGTGCCAGCAGCCAAGGAATATGGACAGCTAGTGGAAACACCATATATTTT,CASSQGIWTASGNTIYF
many,TRBJ2-3,-,TRBV11-2,TGTGCCAGCAGCCCGAGTGGTCAAGATACGCAGTATTTT,CASSPSGQDTQYF
-,TRBJ1-3,TRBD1,TRBV6-1,TGTGCCAGCAGTGAAGACGGGACAGGGGAAAGAAACACCATATATTTT,CASSEDGTGERNTIYF
-,TRBJ2-7,TRBD1,TRBV7-8,TGTGCCAGCAGCTTAGGGGGACAGGGAGAAGCCTACGAGCAGTACTTC,CASSLGGQGEAYEQYF
once,TRBJ2-2,TRBD2,TRBV11-3,TGTGCCAGCAGCTTAACTAGCGGGAGCTCTGCCAGAGAGGAGCTGTTTTTT,CASSLTSGSSAREELFF
-,TRBJ2-7,-,TRBV7-3,TGTGCCAGCCCCCTTGAGTCCTACGAGCAGTACTTC,CASPLESYEQYF
once,TRBJ2-5,TRBD2,TRBV6-2/TRBV6-3,TGTGCCAGCAGTTCCGGACTAGCGGGAGAAGAGACCCAGTACTTC,CASSSGLAGEETQYF
-,TRBJ1-4,-,TRBV2,TGTGCCAGCAGTCTCGGGACAAAGACAACTAATGAAAAACTGTTTTTT,CASSLGTKTTNEKLFF
-,TRBJ1-2,-,TRBV19,TGTGCCAGTAGTACCCGGGGGGACTATGGCTACACCTTC,CASSTRGDYGYTF
-,TRBJ1-2,-,TRBV7-9,TGTGCCAGCAGCCTCGGGGTCCCTTCGACCTATGGCTACACCTTC,CASSLGVPSTYGYTF
-,TRBJ2-1,-,TRBV9,TGTGCCAATTACAGGGCAGGCAATGAGCAGTTCTTC,CANYRAGNEQFF
-,TRBJ2-5,TRBD1,TRBV12-3/TRBV12-4,TGTGCCAGCAGTGGACAGGGGGTGACCCAGTACTTC,CASSGQGVTQYF
once,TRBJ1-4,-,TRBV7-9,TGTGCCAGCAGCTTAGCCCAGACAACTAATGAAAAACTGTTTTTT,CASSLAQTTNEKLFF
-,TRBJ2-1,TRBD2,TRBV6-5,TGTGCCAGCAGTTACGGGCTAGCGGGAGTGGTTGAGCAGTTCTTC,CASSYGLAGVVEQFF
-,TRBJ2-5,-,TRBV7-2,TGTGCCAGCAGCTTAGGACGGGAGCAAGAGACCCAGTACTTC,CASSLGREQETQYF
-,TRBJ1-4,TRBD1,TRBV11-2,TGTGCCAGCAGCCTCGGACAGGCTTTGTATGAAAAACTGTTTTTT,CASSLGQALYEKLFF
-,TRBJ2-3,TRBD2,TRBV7-2,TGTGCCAGCAGCTTCCGCGGGAGGTCAACTAGCACAGATACGCAGTATTTT,CASSFRGRSTSTDTQYF
-,TRBJ2-7,TRBD1,TRBV3-1/TRBV3-2,TGTGCCAGCAGCCGATCGGGACAGGGCTACGAGCAGTACTTC,CASSRSGQGYEQYF
-,TRBJ2-1,TRBD2,TRBV2,TGTGCCACCAGGTTCGGTAGCGGGAGAGACAATGAGCAGTTCTTC,CATRFGSGRDNEQFF
-,TRBJ1-1,TRBD1,TRBV2,TGTGCCAGCAGTGAGACAGGGGGATTGCTAGGAGCTTTCTTT,CASSETGGLLGAFF
-,TRBJ1-1,TRBD1,TRBV11-2,TGTGCCAGCAGCGTCTACAGGGGGCTGGGCACTGAAGCTTTCTTT,CASSVYRGLGTEAFF
-,TRBJ2-1,TRBD1,TRBV5-1,TGCGCCAGCAGCCGCCCAGGGGGCAACAATGAGCAGTTCTTC,CASSRPGGNNEQFF
-,TRBJ1-2,-,TRBV6-2/TRBV6-3,TGTGCCAGCAGCCTCTTCCCCCCGGGACAATTGCGTACTAACTATGGCTACACCTTC,CASSLFPPGQLRTNYGYTF